This T cell receptor (beta chain) was recovered during a study of blood T cells in healthy people across ages. Study-level results: When set beside aged donors, long-lived donors presented more naive CD4+ cells and higher diversity.

This clonotype turned up a few times. Its antigen remains unknown. A sample-barcoded 5' primer and a J-beta primer mix were used in a second PCR of about 7 to 11 cycles. TCRdb reprocessed the 5' RACE reads via MiXCR and lists one record per CDR3 protein. The sample consists of just under 750,000 distinct CDR3 sequences, about 24% of them appearing once. From germline, CDR1 is SGHVS and CDR2 FNYEAQ. With 1 base removed from V and 0 bases from J, the gap between germline ends came to 6 bases. The CDR3 runs 14 residues. The material sequenced was blood. V is TRBV7-6 and J is TRBJ2-5; unclear D gene. This TCR was recovered from a man in his 70s in good health. As DNA, the CDR3 is TGTGCCAGCAGCTTAGGAGAGTACCAAGAGACCCAGTACTTC. This codes for CASSLGEYQETQYF.